The entry below describes one TCR beta chain. Its specificity is not known. Trimming at V came to 5 bases and at J to 6 bases, leaving 10 bases not matched to a gene. The V gene's germline CDR1 is KGHSH and CDR2 LQKENI. The CDR3 length is 15 residues. Use of 60 Vbeta and 13 Jbeta primers characterized the PCR. Using immunoSEQ multiplex PCR, the repertoire was profiled, and TCRdb retains in-frame clones only, with some absent. The data contain approximately 150,000 clones, 80% of them singletons. The data belong to a study of cytomegalovirus exposure and HLA in healthy donors. General observations from the study: In a later analysis, at a false discovery rate of 0.05, 17,000 or so TCR beta sequences matched HLA alleles. TCR beta sequences reportedly predicted most subjects' HLA-A and HLA-B alleles accurately. It was likely that a cluster of highly shared sequence variants was a sequencing artifact.

Nominally healthy donors provided the samples, though records likely missed some immune exposures. Sequencing input: PBMCs. This sequence originates from a woman between 35 and 50 years old in good health and CMV-seronegative. The rearrangement joins TRBV18 to TRBJ2-1, with 7 bases that match TRBD1. The CDR3 is CASSNWGQRVNEQFF. As DNA, the CDR3 is TGTGCCAGCTCAAACTGGGGACAGCGAGTCAATGAGCAGTTCTTC.